Listed below are T cell receptor beta chains from one sample, sequenced in a study of beta chain features in type 1 diabetes. Only in-frame clones appear in the TCRdb table, and some are missing; sequencing was by immunoSEQ multiplex PCR. The sample has 200,000 to 250,000 clones; over 9.5% are singletons. Sequencing was performed on naive CD4+ T cells from blood. The receptors stem from a woman aged 18-29 years in good health. CDR3s include the opening cysteine and the closing phenylalanine or tryptophan. A D gene is named only where the DNA matches it firmly. Clone sizes are given selectively: once, few, many, or a class where the clone is expanded.

J: TRBJ2-1; size: few; V: TRBV29-1; D: -; DNA: TGCAGCGCGTCAAGGGGCCAGGTCGAGCAGTTCTTC; CDR3: CSASRGQVEQFF
J: TRBJ2-7; size: -; V: TRBV6-5; D: TRBD1; DNA: TGTGCCAGCAGTTACTCGAAGTTTACAGGGGGTGTCGAGCAGTACTTC; CDR3: CASSYSKFTGGVEQYF
J: TRBJ1-1; size: -; V: TRBV11-2; D: -; DNA: TGTGCCAGCAGCTTAGCCAGGAACACTGAAGCTTTCTTT; CDR3: CASSLARNTEAFF
J: TRBJ2-7; size: -; V: TRBV4-1; D: -; DNA: TGCGCCAGCAGCCACCACGGCTCCCCTGTCGGGGAGCAGTACTTC; CDR3: CASSHHGSPVGEQYF
J: TRBJ2-7; size: -; V: TRBV18; D: -; DNA: TGTGCCAGCTCACCACCGGACACCTACGAGCAGTACTTC; CDR3: CASSPPDTYEQYF
J: TRBJ2-3; size: few; V: TRBV2; D: TRBD2; DNA: TGTGCCAGCCTCATGGTAGCGGGGGGGCCTAATACGCAGTATTTT; CDR3: CASLMVAGGPNTQYF
J: TRBJ1-5; size: few; V: TRBV11-2; D: TRBD1; DNA: TGTGCCAGCAGCTTAGGGACAGGGGTTTCGGGCAATCAGCCCCAGCATTTT; CDR3: CASSLGTGVSGNQPQHF
J: TRBJ1-3; size: -; V: TRBV2; D: -; DNA: TGTGCCAGCTTGGAGTTCTCTGGAAACACCATATATTTT; CDR3: CASLEFSGNTIYF
J: TRBJ2-2; size: -; V: TRBV2; D: -; DNA: TGTGCCAGCAGTGTTTATACCGGGGAGCTGTTTTTT; CDR3: CASSVYTGELFF
J: TRBJ2-7; size: -; V: TRBV4-2; D: TRBD1; DNA: TGTGCCAGCAGCCACCGGGACAGGGAGTCCTACGAGCAGTACTTC; CDR3: CASSHRDRESYEQYF
J: TRBJ2-3; size: -; V: TRBV4-2; D: -; DNA: TGTGCCAGCAGCCCCAGGGCCCTTGGGGCAGATACGCAGTATTTT; CDR3: CASSPRALGADTQYF
J: TRBJ2-5; size: -; V: TRBV2; D: -; DNA: TGTGCCAGCAGTGAAGGCGGTGGGACCCAGTACTTC; CDR3: CASSEGGGTQYF
J: TRBJ2-3; size: -; V: TRBV5-1; D: TRBD2; DNA: TGCGCCAGCAGGATAGCGGGGGGCCCTGGAGATACGCAGTATTTT; CDR3: CASRIAGGPGDTQYF
J: TRBJ2-3; size: -; V: TRBV7-9; D: TRBD2; DNA: TGTGCCAGCAGCGTAGGACTAGCGGCCTACACAGATACGCAGTATTTT; CDR3: CASSVGLAAYTDTQYF
J: TRBJ1-2; size: few; V: TRBV10-3; D: TRBD1; DNA: TGTGCCATCAGTCGGGACAGACTTGATGGCTACACCTTC; CDR3: CAISRDRLDGYTF
J: TRBJ2-1; size: few; V: TRBV5-1; D: -; DNA: TGCGCCAGCAGTGTACTAAGTTTTGGTGGCGATGAGCAGTTCTTC; CDR3: CASSVLSFGGDEQFF
J: TRBJ2-1; size: few; V: TRBV13; D: TRBD2; DNA: TGTGCCAGCAGCAAGATAGGGCAAAGCGGGAGACCCCTTCGGCAGTTCTTC; CDR3: CASSKIGQSGRPLRQFF
J: TRBJ2-1; size: few; V: TRBV5-1; D: TRBD1; DNA: TGCGCCAGCAGCTTGATGCCAGGGGGCACGAATGAGCAGTTCTTC; CDR3: CASSLMPGGTNEQFF
J: TRBJ2-7; size: few; V: TRBV11-2; D: TRBD2; DNA: TGTGCCAGCAGCTTAGAGGTGATAGCGGGAGGGAGCTCCTACGAGCAGTACTTC; CDR3: CASSLEVIAGGSSYEQYF
J: TRBJ1-2; size: -; V: TRBV27; D: TRBD1; DNA: TGTGCCAGCAGTTTTGACAGGGGGGGCGGCTACACCTTC; CDR3: CASSFDRGGGYTF
J: TRBJ1-1; size: few; V: TRBV5-4; D: TRBD1; DNA: TGTGCCAGCAGCCCGACAGGGCCCAGCACTGAAGCTTTCTTT; CDR3: CASSPTGPSTEAFF
J: TRBJ1-1; size: -; V: TRBV7-6; D: TRBD1; DNA: TGTGCCAGCAGCGGGCGGACAGGGGTTGTGAACACTGAAGCTTTCTTT; CDR3: CASSGRTGVVNTEAFF
J: TRBJ1-2; size: -; V: TRBV30; D: -; DNA: TGTGCCTTAAGTACAGGGAATAACTATGGCTACACCTTC; CDR3: CALSTGNNYGYTF
J: TRBJ1-3; size: -; V: TRBV30; D: TRBD1; DNA: TGTGCCTGGAGTTCCCCGGACAGGGGGCTTGGAAACACCATATATTTT; CDR3: CAWSSPDRGLGNTIYF
J: TRBJ2-1; size: few; V: TRBV6-5; D: -; DNA: TGTGCCAGCAGTTATCATAGTGTTGAGCAGTTCTTC; CDR3: CASSYHSVEQFF
J: TRBJ1-2; size: -; V: TRBV27; D: -; DNA: TGTGCCAGCAGTTATACCGGGACACCAAACTATGGCTACACCTTC; CDR3: CASSYTGTPNYGYTF
J: TRBJ2-2; size: many; V: TRBV30; D: -; DNA: TGTGCCTGGAGTGTACGAGGGAGCGGGGAGCTGTTTTTT; CDR3: CAWSVRGSGELFF
J: TRBJ2-1; size: few; V: TRBV5-1; D: -; DNA: TGCGCCAGCAGCGACGGGAGTCTTAGTGAGCAGTTCTTC; CDR3: CASSDGSLSEQFF
J: TRBJ1-3; size: few; V: TRBV19; D: -; DNA: TGTGCCAGTAGTATAAGTGACACCTCTGGAAACACCATATATTTT; CDR3: CASSISDTSGNTIYF
J: TRBJ2-7; size: -; V: TRBV19; D: TRBD2; DNA: TGTGCCAGTAGTATAGGGGGTAGCGGGTCCAACTCCTACGAGCAGTACTTC; CDR3: CASSIGGSGSNSYEQYF
J: TRBJ1-1; size: few; V: TRBV19; D: -; DNA: TGTGCCAGTAGTATGAGCGTACTGGGCACTGAAGCTTTCTTT; CDR3: CASSMSVLGTEAFF
J: TRBJ1-5; size: -; V: TRBV19; D: -; DNA: TGTGCCAGTAGTTGGGCCAGGGATCAGCCCCAGCATTTT; CDR3: CASSWARDQPQHF
J: TRBJ1-1; size: -; V: TRBV30; D: -; DNA: TGTGCATTGGACGGAGGGAACACTGAAGCTTTCTTT; CDR3: CALDGGNTEAFF